The entry below describes one T cell receptor (beta chain). This specimen comes from a study of technical replicates of blood from several donors. Assay: immunoSEQ multiplex PCR; the TCRdb copy retains only in-frame clones and omits some. The sample consists of approximately 81,000 clones, roughly 95% of them appearing once. This CDR3 has 13 amino acids. With 1 base removed from V and 4 bases from J, the gap between germline ends came to 7 bases. Germline loops: CDR1 SGHDN, CDR2 FVKESK. The chain combines TRBV14 with TRBJ1-2; no firm D call. The sequence was collected from a human donor in good health. The sample taken for sequencing was T cells isolated from PBMCs. CDR3 in DNA: TGTGCCAGCAGCCAAGGCAGGTTCTATGGCTACACCTTC. This encodes CASSQGRFYGYTF.